This entry lists 22 T cell receptor beta chains sequenced from one sample in a study of vaccination and CD4 T cells after COVID-19. TCRdb reprocessed the PCR reads with MiXCR, giving one entry per CDR3 protein. Altogether about 15,000 distinct CDR3 sequences are present, approximately 66% being singletons, with the ten largest covering 0.9% to 1.2%. The starting material was CD4+ T cells from blood, obtained after SARS-CoV-2 vaccination. These receptors were collected from a human donor who had recovered from COVID-19.

This clonotype showed up just once. The chain joins TRBV20-1 to TRBJ1-1, with a tentative D call TRBD1 (5 bases). CDR1 and CDR2 (germline): DFQATT, SNEGSKA (reference sequence). The CDR3 contains 13 residues. The ends were cut back, 5 bases at V and 1 base at J, with 11 bases in the middle. The CDR3 spells CSAEIRENTEAFF. The CDR3, as DNA: TGCAGTGCTGAGATCAGGGAGAACACTGAAGCTTTCTTT.

J is TRBJ2-7 and V is TRBV5-4, with TRBD2 matching over 14 bases. V lost 4 bases to trimming and J lost 2 bases; unmatched junction nucleotides: 5. The CDR3 spans 16 residues. Germline V lookup: CDR1 SGHNT, CDR2 YYREEE (reference sequence). CDR3 region: CASSRGLAGGTYEQYF. Here the CDR3 DNA reads TGTGCCAGCAGCAGAGGACTAGCGGGAGGCACCTACGAGCAGTACTTC.

The chain has TRBV2 and TRBJ2-6; 11 positions match TRBD1. The CDR3 length is 18 residues. Germline CDR1 reads SNHLY; CDR2 reads FYNNEI. The junction had 6 bases not matched to a gene; V was cut back by 5 bases and J by 0 bases. The CDR3 here is CASSSGGTGGSGANVLTF. CDR3 DNA sequence: TGTGCCAGCAGTTCCGGGGGGACAGGGGGCTCTGGGGCCAACGTCCTGACTTTC.

As regards this clonotype: Mismatch with germline at one junction end may stem from a read error. The gene calls are TRBV20-1 and TRBJ2-6, with D possibly matching TRBD1 (6 bases). CDR1 is DFQATT and CDR2 is SNEGSKA in the germline V gene (reference sequence). This CDR3 contains 15 residues. The CDR3 is CSARETGSGANVLTF. The CDR3 DNA reads TGCAGTGCCAGAGAGACAGGCTCTGGGGCCAACGTCCTGACTTTC.

CDR3 sequence reads: CASSLGASGGSDEQYF. CDR3 sequence (DNA): TGTGCCAGCAGCTTAGGGGCTAGCGGGGGTTCGGACGAGCAGTACTTC. This rearrangement joins TRBV7-9 to TRBJ2-7, with 10 nucleotides matching TRBD2. The V gene's germline CDR1 is SEHNR and CDR2 FQNEAQ (reference sequence). CDR3 length equals 16 residues. Losses at the gene ends were 1 base for V and 5 bases for J; bases not matched to a gene: 8.

This clonotype was seen only once. This sequence joins TRBV7-2 and TRBJ2-2; TRBD2 is a possible D gene (7 bases). Trimming stripped 5 bases from V and 5 bases from J, with 21 bases between. Per the germline V gene, CDR1 is SGHTA and CDR2 is FQGNSA. The CDR3 runs to 17 residues. The CDR3 bases are TGTGCCAGCAGCAGCCCTGGGGGGGCTAGGCGAACCGGGGAGCTGTTTTTT. Protein sequence: CASSSPGGARRTGELFF.

The gene calls are TRBV19 and TRBJ2-5; D possibly corresponds to TRBD1 (6 bases). There are 13 residues in the CDR3. The V gene lost 9 bases and the J gene lost 2 bases, with 13 bases spanning the gap. Germline V CDR1 and CDR2: LNHDA, SQIVND (reference sequence). The chain's CDR3 is CASKPGHQETQYF. CDR3 nucleotides: TGTGCCAGCAAGCCGGGACATCAAGAGACCCAGTACTTC.

The chain uses TRBV7-3 and TRBJ2-5; 8 bases fit TRBD2. CDR1 and CDR2 from the germline V gene are SGHTA and FQGTGA. This CDR3 has 15 residues. The ends lost 2 bases at V and 5 bases at J; junction bases unmatched: 7. CDR3 nucleotide sequence: TGTGCCAGCAGCTTATTCGGGGGGGCTGGGGAGACCCAGTACTTC. Protein sequence: CASSLFGGAGETQYF.

V and J are TRBV7-2 and TRBJ2-3, with D tentatively TRBD2 (6 bases). Germline V gene sequence: CDR1 SGHTA, CDR2 FQGNSA. V was pared by 0 bases and J by 0 bases, with 7 bases between. CDR3 length: 15 residues. CDR3 nucleotides: TGTGCCAGCAGCTTAGCGGGACTGAGCACAGATACGCAGTATTTT. Protein sequence: CASSLAGLSTDTQYF.

This clonotype was picked up one time. This rearrangement joins TRBV20-1 to TRBJ1-5; TRBD1 matches at 7 bases. V was clipped by 2 bases and J by 8 bases; unmatched bases: 12. The CDR3 has 15 residues. Germline V CDR1 and CDR2: DFQATT, SNEGSKA (reference sequence). The CDR3: CSARPQGGRGEPQHF. CDR3 in DNA: TGCAGTGCTAGACCCCAGGGGGGGCGAGGGGAGCCCCAGCATTTT.

The chain joins TRBV28 to TRBJ2-5; D perhaps matches TRBD1 (5 bases). CDR3 size: 17 residues. Germline CDR1 and CDR2: MDHEN and SYDVKM. V lost 2 bases to trimming and J lost 2 bases, with 18 bases between them. CDR3 bases: TGTGCCAGCAGTTTAAAAATCTTGAGGACAATTCAAGAGACCCAGTACTTC. This sequence encodes CASSLKILRTIQETQYF. Combining the CDR3 with reference TRBV28 and TRBJ2-5 gives the whole variable domain DVKVTQSSRYLVKRTGEKVFLECVQDMDHENMFWYRQDPGLGLRLIYFSYDVKMKEKGDIPEGYSVSREKKERFSLILESASTNQTSMYLCASSLKILRTIQETQYFGPGTRLLVL.

The J gene is TRBJ2-3, the V gene TRBV20-1; TRBD2 might be the D (6 bases). From germline, CDR1 is DFQATT and CDR2 SNEGSKA (reference sequence). The CDR3 length is 15 residues. V shed 3 bases and J shed 7 bases, with 20 bases lying between them. The CDR3 region has the DNA TGCAGTGCTAGTGAACCTAGGGCGGGACGGAATACGCAGTATTTT. Translated: CSASEPRAGRNTQYF.

This sequence joins TRBV28 and TRBJ1-1; no reliable D call. V was clipped by 3 bases and J by 5 bases, with 16 bases between them. Germline V gene data show CDR1 as MDHEN and CDR2 as SYDVKM. This CDR3 contains 15 residues. CDR3 sequence (DNA): TGTGCCAGCAGTTTTGTCGTCCGGGGTAAGACTGAAGCTTTCTTT. Residues: CASSFVVRGKTEAFF.

Concerning this clonotype itself: Its ends do not fully match the called genes, so a read error is possible. The rearrangement uses TRBV20-1 and TRBJ2-3, with TRBD2 identical over 9 bases. The CDR3 spans 16 residues. CDR1 and CDR2 from the germline V gene are DFQATT and SNEGSKA (reference sequence). CDR3 DNA sequence: TGCAGTGCTAGTAAACTAGCGGGCCCTAGAACAGATACGCGGTATTTT. It yields the protein CSASKLAGPRTDTRYF.

This chain connects TRBV6-1 to TRBJ2-4; TRBD1 agrees at 8 bases. The J segment lost 5 bases and the V segment lost 6 bases, leaving 3 bases of the junction unmatched. From germline, CDR1 is MNHNS and CDR2 SASEGT. The CDR3 loop spans 13 amino acids. The CDR3 loop reads CASRRQGQNIQYF. In DNA form, the CDR3 reads TGTGCCAGCAGACGACAGGGGCAAAACATTCAGTACTTC.

The chain combines TRBV20-1 with TRBJ1-1; D is possibly TRBD1 (6 bases). Germline V CDR1 and CDR2: DFQATT, SNEGSKA (reference sequence). The V end lost 5 bases, the J end lost 1 base, and 11 bases lay between the germline ends. CDR3 length equals 13 residues. The CDR3 loop is CSAARGQNTEAFF. DNA for the CDR3: TGCAGTGCTGCGCGGGGACAGAACACTGAAGCTTTCTTT.

The chain is built from TRBV20-1 and TRBJ2-5; the D call may be TRBD1 or TRBD2 (5 bases each). The CDR3 consists of 14 residues. The ends were cut back, 1 base at V and 4 bases at J, with 13 bases in the middle. Germline lookup yields CDR1 DFQATT and CDR2 SNEGSKA (reference sequence). CDR3 sequence: CSARVPGPTETQYF. The CDR3 DNA reads as TGCAGTGCTAGAGTTCCGGGACCGACAGAGACCCAGTACTTC.

The J gene is TRBJ1-1, the V gene TRBV6-5; weak D call: TRBD1 (5 bases). V was pared by 1 base and J by 4 bases, with 13 bases between. The CDR3 consists of 15 residues. Germline V gene data show CDR1 as MNHEY and CDR2 as SVGAGI. The CDR3 DNA sequence: TGTGCCAGCAGTTACTGGGGGTCCCAAGGCACTGAAGCTTTCTTT. Encoded protein: CASSYWGSQGTEAFF.

The chain is built from TRBV7-8 and TRBJ1-6; possibly TRBD1 for D (5 bases). Trimming cost V 4 bases and J 10 bases, with 20 bases left between them. CDR1 and CDR2 from the germline V gene are SGHVS and FQNEAQ. CDR3 length: 16 amino acids. In nucleotides, the CDR3 is TGTGCCAGCAGCTCCGGGCTGCTTTGGGGCTACTCACCCCTCCACTTT. Amino acid sequence: CASSSGLLWGYSPLHF.

The CDR3 region has the DNA TGTGCCAGCAGACCCTCCAGTGCCTACGAGCAGTACTTC. This codes for CASRPSSAYEQYF. The chain uses TRBV6-2 or TRBV6-3 and TRBJ2-7, with D unclear. The CDR3 covers 13 residues. The V gene lost 6 bases and the J gene lost 2 bases, with 11 bases spanning the gap. The V gene's germline CDR1 is MNHEY and CDR2 SVGEGT.

This clonotype was counted between two and nine times. The J gene is TRBJ2-3, the V gene TRBV20-1, with 9 positions matching TRBD2. The J segment lost 5 bases and the V segment lost 6 bases, leaving 12 bases of the junction unmatched. The CDR3 totals 15 residues. Germline V gene data show CDR1 as DFQATT and CDR2 as SNEGSKA (reference sequence). The CDR3 protein is CSAPTGAGGLDTQYF. DNA for the CDR3: TGCAGTGCGCCGACCGGAGCGGGAGGTTTAGATACGCAGTATTTT.

This clonotype occurred a few times. The chain carries TRBV20-1 and TRBJ2-2, with a possible D match to TRBD1 (6 bases). Germline V gene sequence: CDR1 DFQATT, CDR2 SNEGSKA (reference sequence). This CDR3 region has 15 residues. V lost 1 base and J lost 5, with 14 bases in between. The CDR3 spells CSARALGAQTGELFF. CDR3 bases: TGCAGTGCTAGAGCCTTGGGGGCGCAAACCGGGGAGCTGTTTTTT.